A single sample gave rise to the 11 T cell receptor beta chains below, sequenced in a study of T cell responses to AZD1222 COVID-19 vaccine. Generated by immunoSEQ multiplex PCR, the TCRdb table keeps only in-frame clones and is missing some. This repertoire shows about 150,000 clones, about 94% found once; its top ten account for under 6.5%. Sequencing used peripheral blood, obtained on day 0 of AZD1222 vaccination. These receptors were taken from an adult in good health.

A single count supports this clone. The CDR3 DNA follows: TGCGCCAGCAGCCAGACTAGCCCGAACACCGGGGAGCTGTTTTTT. This sequence encodes CASSQTSPNTGELFF. The rearrangement links TRBV10-2 to TRBJ2-2; 7 nucleotides agree with TRBD2. The J segment lost 0 bases and the V segment lost 6 bases, leaving 4 bases of the junction unmatched. Looked up from germline, CDR1 is WSHSY and CDR2 is SAAADI. The CDR3 contains 15 residues.

The V gene is TRBV7-8, the J gene TRBJ1-4; D ambiguous. Trimming pared 5 bases from V and 0 bases from J, leaving 16 bases between. CDR1 and CDR2 (germline): SGHVS, FQNEAQ. The CDR3 has 17 residues. CDR3 sequence (DNA): TGTGCCAGCAGCCCCCGCTTTTCTGGATCAACTAATGAAAAACTGTTTTTT. Its translation: CASSPRFSGSTNEKLFF.

The gene calls are TRBV12-3 or TRBV12-4 and TRBJ1-2; D may be TRBD1 (5 bases). Trimming pared 1 base from V and 7 bases from J, leaving 10 bases between. The CDR3 has 13 amino acids. Here the CDR3 reads CASSLGRGVGYTF. CDR3 coding DNA: TGTGCCAGCAGTTTAGGTCGAGGGGTTGGCTACACCTTC.

The chain uses TRBV5-4 and TRBJ2-7; a weak D match, TRBD1 (5 bases). V was shortened by 0 bases and J by 4 bases, with 11 bases between the two germline ends. This CDR3 has 14 amino acids. Germline CDR1 SGHNT, CDR2 YYREEE (reference sequence). CDR3 nucleotide sequence: TGTGCCAGCAGCTTGGGGGGCTACCTATACGAGCAGTACTTC. This sequence encodes CASSLGGYLYEQYF.

CDR3 loop: CASIRGDENTEAFF. The CDR3 nucleotides are TGTGCCAGCATCCGAGGGGACGAGAACACTGAAGCTTTCTTT. The chain joins TRBV25-1 to TRBJ1-1; tentatively, D is TRBD1 (5 bases). V was shortened by 7 bases and J by 1 base, with 13 bases between the two germline ends. The CDR3 is 14 residues long. The V gene's germline CDR1 is MGHDK and CDR2 SYGVNS.

This chain uses TRBV28 with TRBJ1-2; TRBD1 matches 9 bases. Germline lookup yields CDR1 MDHEN and CDR2 SYDVKM. V lost 5 bases to trimming and J lost 8 bases; unmatched junction nucleotides: 6. This CDR3 is built from 13 residues. The CDR3 here is CASSGTGRSGYTF. The CDR3 coding sequence is TGTGCCAGCAGTGGGACAGGGAGGTCGGGCTACACCTTC.

The chain is built from TRBV5-1 and TRBJ1-1; 9 nucleotides agree with TRBD1. CDR3 size: 16 residues. Germline trimming cut 2 bases from V and 5 bases from J; bases unmatched to any gene: 10. The germline CDR1 and CDR2 sequences are SGHRS and YFSETQ. The CDR3 DNA is TGCGCCAGCAGCTTTGATACAGGGGGCGCAGTGACTGAAGCTTTCTTT. It codes for CASSFDTGGAVTEAFF.

The J gene is TRBJ1-6, the V gene TRBV29-1, with D hard to call. The length of the CDR3 is 13 residues. V lost 4 bases and J lost 4, with 8 bases in between. Germline V gene lookup returns CDR1 SQVTM and CDR2 ANQGSEA. CDR3 in DNA: TGCAGCGTTGCGGTACAGTATAATTCACCCCTCCACTTT. It encodes CSVAVQYNSPLHF.

This rearrangement joins TRBV5-1 to TRBJ2-3; D possibly corresponds to TRBD2 (6 bases). The CDR3 loop spans 16 amino acids. Germline V CDR1 and CDR2: SGHRS, YFSETQ. V lost 0 bases, J lost 0 bases, and 11 bases lay in between. In DNA form, the CDR3 reads TGCGCCAGCAGCTTGGAGGCAGGGAGGAGCACAGATACGCAGTATTTT. Translation gives CASSLEAGRSTDTQYF.

This chain links TRBV14 with TRBJ1-1; the D is unclear. The V gene lost 0 bases and the J gene lost 5 bases, with 10 bases spanning the gap. Germline-derived CDR1 and CDR2 are SGHDN and FVKESK. There are 14 residues in the CDR3. This CDR3 is CASSQDGVWTEAFF. The CDR3 DNA reads as TGTGCCAGCAGCCAAGATGGGGTTTGGACTGAAGCTTTCTTT.

This clone is a singleton in its sample. V gene TRBV6-1 combines with J gene TRBJ1-5; D is ambiguous. The ends were cut back, 2 bases at V and 0 bases at J, with 11 bases in the middle. This CDR3 is 16 amino acids long. Germline CDR1 MNHNS, CDR2 SASEGT. CDR3 residues: CASSEYLIYSNQPQHF. The CDR3 DNA reads as TGTGCCAGCAGTGAATATTTGATTTATAGCAATCAGCCCCAGCATTTT.